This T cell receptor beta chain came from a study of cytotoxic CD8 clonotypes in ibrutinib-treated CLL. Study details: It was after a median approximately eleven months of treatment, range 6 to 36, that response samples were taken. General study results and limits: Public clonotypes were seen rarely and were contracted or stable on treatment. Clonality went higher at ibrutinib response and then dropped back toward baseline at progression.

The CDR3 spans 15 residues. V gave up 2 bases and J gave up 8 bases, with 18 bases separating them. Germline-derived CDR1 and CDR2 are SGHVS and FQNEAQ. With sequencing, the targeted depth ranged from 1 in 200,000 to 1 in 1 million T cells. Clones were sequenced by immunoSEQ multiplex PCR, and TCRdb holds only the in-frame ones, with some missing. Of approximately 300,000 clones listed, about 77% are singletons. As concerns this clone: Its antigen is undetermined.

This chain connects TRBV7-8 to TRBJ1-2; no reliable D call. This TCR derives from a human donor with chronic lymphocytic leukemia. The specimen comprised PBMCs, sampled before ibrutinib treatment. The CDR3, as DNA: TGTGCCAGCAGCTTAAGATCGGCCCAACCCAGAGGCTACACCTTC. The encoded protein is CASSLRSAQPRGYTF.